Below, 17 T cell receptor beta chains from the same sample are listed, as sequenced in a study of T cell clusters in autoimmune cytopenias. Each sample's input was approximately 270 ng genomic DNA, 38,000 or so genome equivalents. TRB rearrangements were amplified by touch-down multiplex PCR with mixed TRB-A/B primers. One entry per CDR3 protein, without DNA, is what TCRdb gives after re-calling the multiplex PCR reads. Across around 6,300 distinct CDR3 sequences, the top ten clones capture 20% to 25% of the sample. Another study also made use of these data, one on T cell repertoires in aging, cancer and after chemotherapy.

Material for sequencing was peripheral blood. Receptor source: a human donor in good health.

Frequency places this clonotype as medium-sized (0.01 to 0.1%). This chain links TRBV12-3 or TRBV12-4 with TRBJ1-5. The CDR3 extends over 14 amino acids. The CDR3 loop is CASSTRPSNQPQHF.

This clonotype is labeled medium-sized (0.01 to 0.1%) based on frequency. This CDR3 reads CSPHGGKVEKLFF. V gene TRBV29-1 combines with J gene TRBJ1-4; as DNA is missing, the TRBD1 call by TCRdb cannot be tested. Germline lookup yields CDR1 SQVTM and CDR2 ANQGSEA. This CDR3 contains 13 residues. The whole variable domain, filled in from reference TRBV29-1 and TRBJ1-4, reads SAVISQKPSRDICQRGTSLTIQCQVDSQVTMMFWYRQQPGQSLTLIATANQGSEATYESGFVIDKFPISRPNLTFSTLTVSNMSPEDSSIYLCSPHGGKVEKLFFGSGTQLSVL.

By frequency, this clonotype registers medium-sized. V gene TRBV19 combines with J gene TRBJ1-2; TCRdb indicates TRBD1, and absent DNA this call remains unverified. Germline CDR1 reads LNHDA; CDR2 reads SQIVND (reference sequence). The CDR3 runs 13 residues. CDR3: CASTSDSVYGYTF.

CDR3 in amino acids: CSVDSSGRTSTGELFF. The chain joins TRBV29-1 to TRBJ2-2; TCRdb outputs TRBD2, but without DNA this stays unchecked. Germline-derived CDR1 and CDR2 are SQVTM and ANQGSEA. The CDR3 loop spans 16 amino acids.

The rearrangement links TRBV7-9 to TRBJ1-1. The CDR3 consists of 12 residues. CDR1 SEHNR and CDR2 FQNEAQ come from the germline V gene (reference sequence). CDR3: CASSLVQSEAFF.

This clonotype counts as medium-sized by frequency. The chain combines TRBV6-2 or TRBV6-3 with TRBJ2-1; TCRdb's D call of TRBD1 is untestable without DNA. Germline CDR1 MNHEY, CDR2 SVGEGT. The CDR3 is 14 amino acids. CDR3 region: CASSYSRGYNEQFF.

CDR3 protein: CASSYSGEYTEAFF. The chain combines TRBV6-5 with TRBJ1-1; the D call from TCRdb, TRBD1, cannot be confirmed without DNA. The CDR3 has 14 amino acids. Germline V gene sequence: CDR1 MNHEY, CDR2 SVGAGI.

J is TRBJ2-6 and V is TRBV12-3 or TRBV12-4; the TCRdb call, TRBD1, lacks DNA for checking. This CDR3 has 17 amino acids. The chain's CDR3 is CASKKGQGFSGANVLTF.

By frequency, this clonotype is medium-sized. The chain joins TRBV19 to TRBJ1-2; the D call of TRBD1 rests on TCRdb alone, since no DNA is present to check it. Germline V gene sequence: CDR1 LNHDA, CDR2 SQIVND (reference sequence). CDR3 length equals 13 residues. The CDR3 sequence is CASSRTPNYGYTF.

Frequency places this clonotype as medium-sized. The chain carries TRBV19 and TRBJ1-6; the TCRdb D gene call, TRBD1, has no DNA to confirm it. The CDR3 covers 15 residues. Germline V gene lookup returns CDR1 LNHDA and CDR2 SQIVND (reference sequence). This CDR3 reads CASTGQGLDNSPLHF.

The rearrangement joins TRBV11-1 to TRBJ2-1; TCRdb indicates TRBD2, and absent DNA this call remains unverified. The CDR3 sequence is 16 residues long. Germline V CDR1 and CDR2: SGHAT, FQDESV (reference sequence). The CDR3 loop reads CASSLDPAGRSNEQFF.

The CDR3 here is CASSPPGRTNTEAFF. The rearrangement uses TRBV6-5 and TRBJ1-1; TCRdb selects TRBD1, and the lack of DNA leaves this call unchecked. Looked up from germline, CDR1 is MNHEY and CDR2 is SVGAGI. The CDR3 extends over 15 amino acids.

This chain links TRBV5-6 with TRBJ1-1. This CDR3 region has 14 residues. Germline V gene data show CDR1 as SGHDT and CDR2 as YYEEEE. CDR3 residues: CASSSRDMNTEAFF.

The chain links TRBV12-3 or TRBV12-4 to TRBJ1-2; the D call of TRBD1 rests on TCRdb alone, since no DNA is present to check it. This CDR3 has 14 residues. The CDR3 reads CASSTQTAAYGYTF.

Considering frequency, this clonotype is medium-sized. The chain uses TRBV30 and TRBJ2-7; TCRdb returns TRBD2, unconfirmable since there is no DNA. The germline CDR1 and CDR2 sequences are GTSNPN and SVGIG (reference sequence). CDR3 length equals 15 residues. The CDR3 loop is CAWRMGSGSTYEQYF.

Its frequency marks this clonotype as medium-sized. The chain employs TRBV6-5 and TRBJ2-4; the TCRdb call, TRBD1, lacks DNA for checking. This CDR3 has 11 amino acids. Germline V lookup: CDR1 MNHEY, CDR2 SVGAGI. CDR3 region: CASMTGVFQYF.

This clonotype is identified as medium-sized from frequency. This chain links TRBV30 with TRBJ1-2. Germline CDR1 GTSNPN, CDR2 SVGIG (reference sequence). The CDR3 totals 13 residues. Here the CDR3 reads CAWSVPGIYGYTF. Full variable domain (missing parts from reference TRBV30 and TRBJ1-2): SQTIHQWPATLVQPVGSPLSLECTVEGTSNPNLYWYRQAAGRGLQLLFYSVGIGQISSEVPQNLSASRPQDRQFILSSKKLLLSDSGFYLCAWSVPGIYGYTFGSGTRLTVV.